This TCR beta chain emerged from a study of human T cells and chemical hapten exposure. Study results and limitations: There was no change with DPC sensitization in TCRs above 1 in 1000 frequency.

Time point specified: patch test 3, about 24 weeks after DPC sensitization. Treatment of the sample: therapeutic diphenylcyclopropenone sensitization with weekly scalp DPC. V was trimmed by 3 bases and J by 1 base, leaving 10 bases between them. Germline V lookup: CDR1 MNHEY, CDR2 SMNVEV (reference sequence). This CDR3 is 14 amino acids long. As concerns this clonotype: Its antigen remains unknown.

TCRdb re-analysed the RACE reads in MiXCR, keeping a single row per CDR3 protein. The sample includes about 190,000 distinct CDR3 sequences, 20% to 25% seen only once; the top ten take about 2.5%. This material consisted of whole blood, taken in connection with sensitization to the hapten diphenylcyclopropenone (DPC). The receptor comes from a woman aged 40 to 49 with alopecia areata. Some clones in this sample may be carry-over from other donors' samples. The J gene is TRBJ2-7, the V gene TRBV27; D is perhaps TRBD1 or TRBD2 (6 bases each). The CDR3 bases are TGTGCCAGCAGTTTTTTAGGGGGGTCCTACGAGCAGTACTTC. This translates into CASSFLGGSYEQYF.